This T cell receptor (beta chain) comes out of a study of blood T cells in healthy people across ages. The V and J ends lost 3 bases and 4 bases, in that order; junction bases with no gene match: 9. Germline V CDR1 and CDR2: PRHDT, FYEKMQ (reference sequence). The CDR3 sequence is 16 residues long. Sample-barcoded 5' priming and a J-beta primer mix drove a second PCR of roughly 6 to 12 cycles. TCRdb used MiXCR to reprocess the 5' RACE reads, holding one entry per CDR3 protein. The sample contains more than 1 million distinct CDR3 sequences, 40% to 50% of which appear only once. Sequenced: blood. This receptor was obtained from a woman aged 60 to 75 in good health. The rearrangement joins TRBV13 to TRBJ2-1, with 7 nucleotides matching TRBD2. Written as DNA, the CDR3 is TGTGCCAGCAGCTTTCAAGCGGGGCCAATTTACAATGAGCAGTTCTTC. It codes for CASSFQAGPIYNEQFF.